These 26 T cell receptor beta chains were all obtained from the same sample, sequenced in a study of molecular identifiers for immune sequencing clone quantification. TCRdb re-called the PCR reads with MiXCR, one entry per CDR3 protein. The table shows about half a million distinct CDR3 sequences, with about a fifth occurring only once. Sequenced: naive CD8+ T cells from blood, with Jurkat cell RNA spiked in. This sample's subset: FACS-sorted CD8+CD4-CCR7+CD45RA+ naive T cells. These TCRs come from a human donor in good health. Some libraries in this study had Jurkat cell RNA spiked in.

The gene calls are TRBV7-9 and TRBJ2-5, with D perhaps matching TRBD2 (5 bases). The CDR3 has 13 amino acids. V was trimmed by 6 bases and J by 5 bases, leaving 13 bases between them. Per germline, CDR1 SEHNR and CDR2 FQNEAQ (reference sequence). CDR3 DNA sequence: TGTGCCAGCAGGAGGGCGGGCGTGGAGACCCAGTACTTC. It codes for CASRRAGVETQYF.

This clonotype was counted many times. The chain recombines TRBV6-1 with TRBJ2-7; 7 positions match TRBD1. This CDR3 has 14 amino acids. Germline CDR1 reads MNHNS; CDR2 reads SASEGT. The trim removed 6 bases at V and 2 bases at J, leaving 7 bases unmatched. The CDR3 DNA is TGTGCCAGCAGGGAGACAGGGCTAACCTACGAGCAGTACTTC. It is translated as CASRETGLTYEQYF.

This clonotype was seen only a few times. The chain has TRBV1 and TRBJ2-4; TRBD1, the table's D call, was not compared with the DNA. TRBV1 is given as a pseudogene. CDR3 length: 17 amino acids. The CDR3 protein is CTSSLNPGAVAKNIQYF. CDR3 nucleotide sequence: TGCACCAGCAGTTTAAATCCGGGAGCGGTAGCCAAAAACATTCAGTACTTC.

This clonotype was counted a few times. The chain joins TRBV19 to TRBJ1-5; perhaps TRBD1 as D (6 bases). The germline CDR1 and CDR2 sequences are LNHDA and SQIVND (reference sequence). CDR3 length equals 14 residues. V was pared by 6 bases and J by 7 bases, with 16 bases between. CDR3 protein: CASRLVGGGQPQHF. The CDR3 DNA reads TGTGCCAGTAGATTGGTGGGGGGCGGGCAGCCCCAGCATTTT.

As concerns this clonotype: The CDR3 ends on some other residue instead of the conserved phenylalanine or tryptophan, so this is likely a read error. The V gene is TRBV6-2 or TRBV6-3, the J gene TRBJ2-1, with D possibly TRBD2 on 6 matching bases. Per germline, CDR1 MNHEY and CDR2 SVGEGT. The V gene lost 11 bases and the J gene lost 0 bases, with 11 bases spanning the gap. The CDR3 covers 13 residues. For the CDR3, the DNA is TGTGCCTGTACTAGCTACTCCTACAATGAGCAGTTCCTC. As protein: CACTSYSYNEQFL.

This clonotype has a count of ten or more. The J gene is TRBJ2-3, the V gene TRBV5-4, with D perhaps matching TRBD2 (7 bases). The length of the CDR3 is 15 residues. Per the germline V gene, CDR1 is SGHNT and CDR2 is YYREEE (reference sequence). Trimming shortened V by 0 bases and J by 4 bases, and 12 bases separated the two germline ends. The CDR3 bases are TGTGCCAGCAGCTTGGCGATAGGGGGGGCAGATACGCAGTATTTT. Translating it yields CASSLAIGGADTQYF.

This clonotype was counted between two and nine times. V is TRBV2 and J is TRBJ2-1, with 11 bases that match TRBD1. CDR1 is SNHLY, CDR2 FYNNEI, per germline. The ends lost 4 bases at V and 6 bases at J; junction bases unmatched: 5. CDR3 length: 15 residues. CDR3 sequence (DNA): TGTGCCAGCAGTGTAGGGGACAGGGGGTCCAATGAGCAGTTCTTC. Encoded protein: CASSVGDRGSNEQFF.

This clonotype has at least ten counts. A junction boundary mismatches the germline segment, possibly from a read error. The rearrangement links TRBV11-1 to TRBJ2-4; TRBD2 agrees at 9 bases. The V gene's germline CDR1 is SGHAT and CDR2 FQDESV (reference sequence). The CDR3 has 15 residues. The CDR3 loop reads CASSIIAGAENIQYF. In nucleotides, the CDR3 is TGTGCCAGCAGCATTATAGCGGGAGCCGAAAACATTCAGTACTTC.

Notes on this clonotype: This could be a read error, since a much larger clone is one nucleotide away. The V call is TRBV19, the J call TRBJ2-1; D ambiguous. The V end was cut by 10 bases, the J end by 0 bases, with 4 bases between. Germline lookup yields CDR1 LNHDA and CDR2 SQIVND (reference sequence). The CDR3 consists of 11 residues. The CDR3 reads CATSSYNEQFF. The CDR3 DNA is TGTGCCACCAGCTCCTACAATGAGCAGTTCTTC.

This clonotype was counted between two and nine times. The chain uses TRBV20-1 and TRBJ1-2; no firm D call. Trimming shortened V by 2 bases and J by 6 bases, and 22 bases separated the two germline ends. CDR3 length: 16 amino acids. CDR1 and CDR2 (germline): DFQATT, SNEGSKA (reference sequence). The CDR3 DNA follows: TGCAGTGCTAGAAAAGAAAAAGAAACAAGGGCCGATGGCTACACCTTC. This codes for CSARKEKETRADGYTF.

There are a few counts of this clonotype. CDR3 region: CASSLGSSRGETQYF. The CDR3 region has the DNA TGTGCCAGCAGCTTAGGTTCCAGCCGAGGTGAGACCCAGTACTTC. The chain employs TRBV7-9 and TRBJ2-5; D gene uncertain. Trimming pared 1 base from V and 5 bases from J, leaving 14 bases between. The CDR3 runs 15 residues. The V gene's germline CDR1 is SEHNR and CDR2 FQNEAQ (reference sequence). Using reference TRBV7-9 and TRBJ2-5 for the parts outside the CDR3, the full variable domain is DTGVSQNPRHKITKRGQNVTFRCDPISEHNRLYWYRQTLGQGPEFLTYFQNEAQLEKSRLLSDRFSAERPKGSFSTLEIQRTEQGDSAMYLCASSLGSSRGETQYFGPGTRLLVL.

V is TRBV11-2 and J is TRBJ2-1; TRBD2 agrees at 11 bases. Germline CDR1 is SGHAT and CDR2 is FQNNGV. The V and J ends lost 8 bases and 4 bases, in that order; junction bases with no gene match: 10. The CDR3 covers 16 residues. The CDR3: CASRTSLAGGYNEQFF. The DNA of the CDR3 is TGTGCCAGCCGAACGTCTCTAGCGGGAGGATACAATGAGCAGTTCTTC.

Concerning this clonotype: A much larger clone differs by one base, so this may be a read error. CDR3 nucleotides: TGTGCCACCAGGGGGCCGGCCGCTGAAGCTTTCTTT. Amino acids: CATRGPAAEAFF. V and J are TRBV27 and TRBJ1-1, with 8 nucleotides matching TRBD1. With V trimmed by 10 bases and J by 6 bases, 7 bases remained unmatched. The CDR3 spans 12 residues. The V gene's germline CDR1 is MNHEY and CDR2 SMNVEV (reference sequence).

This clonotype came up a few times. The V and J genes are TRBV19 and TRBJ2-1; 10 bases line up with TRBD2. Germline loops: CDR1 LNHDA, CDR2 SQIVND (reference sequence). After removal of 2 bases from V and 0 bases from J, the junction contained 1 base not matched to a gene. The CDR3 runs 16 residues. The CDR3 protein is CASSISSGGSYNEQFF. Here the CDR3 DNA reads TGTGCCAGTAGTATATCTAGCGGGGGCTCCTACAATGAGCAGTTCTTC.

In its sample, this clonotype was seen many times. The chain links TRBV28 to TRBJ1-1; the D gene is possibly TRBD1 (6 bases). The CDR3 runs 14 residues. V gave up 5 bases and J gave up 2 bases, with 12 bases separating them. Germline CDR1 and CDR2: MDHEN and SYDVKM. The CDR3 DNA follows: TGTGCCAGCAGTATTGGACAGTTAAACACTGAAGCTTTCTTT. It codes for CASSIGQLNTEAFF.

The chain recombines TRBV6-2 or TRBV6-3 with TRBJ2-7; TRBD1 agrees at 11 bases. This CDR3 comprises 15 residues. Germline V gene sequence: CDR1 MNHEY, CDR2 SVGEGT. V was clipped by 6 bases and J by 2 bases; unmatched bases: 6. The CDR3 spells CASSQSGQGAYEQYF. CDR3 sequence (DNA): TGTGCCAGCAGCCAATCGGGACAGGGGGCCTACGAGCAGTACTTC.

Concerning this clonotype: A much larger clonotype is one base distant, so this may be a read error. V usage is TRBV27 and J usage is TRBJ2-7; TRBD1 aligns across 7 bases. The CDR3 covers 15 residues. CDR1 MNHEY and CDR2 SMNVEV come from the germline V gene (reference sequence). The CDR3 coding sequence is TGTGCCAGCAGCCCCGGGACAGCAAGAACCTACGAGCGGTACTTC. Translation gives CASSPGTARTYERYF.

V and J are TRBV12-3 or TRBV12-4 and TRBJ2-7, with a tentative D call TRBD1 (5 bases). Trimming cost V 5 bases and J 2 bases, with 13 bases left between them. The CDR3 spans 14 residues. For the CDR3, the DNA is TGTGCCAGCAGTCTCGACAGCCTGCCCTACGAGCAGTACTTC. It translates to CASSLDSLPYEQYF.

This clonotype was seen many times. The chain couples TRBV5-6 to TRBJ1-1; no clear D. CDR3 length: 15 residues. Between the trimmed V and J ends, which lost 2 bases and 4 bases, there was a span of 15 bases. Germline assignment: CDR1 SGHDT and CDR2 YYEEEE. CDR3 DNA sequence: TGTGCCAGCAGCTTCGGGGTCCCGGCGGGCACTGAAGCTTTCTTT. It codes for CASSFGVPAGTEAFF.

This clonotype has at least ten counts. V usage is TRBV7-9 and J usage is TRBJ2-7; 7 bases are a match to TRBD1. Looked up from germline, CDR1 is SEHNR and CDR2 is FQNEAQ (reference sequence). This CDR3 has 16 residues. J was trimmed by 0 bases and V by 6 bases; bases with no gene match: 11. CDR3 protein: CASRTTRWDSSYEQYF. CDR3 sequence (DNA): TGTGCCAGCAGGACAACCCGATGGGACAGCTCCTACGAGCAGTACTTC.

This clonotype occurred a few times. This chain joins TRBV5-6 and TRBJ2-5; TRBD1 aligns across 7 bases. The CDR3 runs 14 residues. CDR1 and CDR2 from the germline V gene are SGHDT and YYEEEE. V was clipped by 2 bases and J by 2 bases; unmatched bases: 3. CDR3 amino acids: CASSLQGIQETQYF. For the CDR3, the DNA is TGTGCCAGCAGCTTACAGGGGATACAAGAGACCCAGTACTTC.

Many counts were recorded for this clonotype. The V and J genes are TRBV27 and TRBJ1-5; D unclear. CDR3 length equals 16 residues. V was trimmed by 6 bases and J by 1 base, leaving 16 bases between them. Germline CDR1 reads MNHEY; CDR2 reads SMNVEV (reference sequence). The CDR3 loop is CASRSLLGWSNQPQHF. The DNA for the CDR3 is TGTGCCAGCAGATCCCTTCTAGGATGGAGCAATCAGCCCCAGCATTTT.

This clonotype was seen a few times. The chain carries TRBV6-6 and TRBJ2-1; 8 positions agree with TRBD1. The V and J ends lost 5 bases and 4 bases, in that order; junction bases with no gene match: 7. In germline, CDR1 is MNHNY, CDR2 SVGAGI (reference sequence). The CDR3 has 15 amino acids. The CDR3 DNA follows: TGTGCCAGCAGTACCGGACAGGGTGTTTACAATGAGCAGTTCTTC. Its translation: CASSTGQGVYNEQFF.

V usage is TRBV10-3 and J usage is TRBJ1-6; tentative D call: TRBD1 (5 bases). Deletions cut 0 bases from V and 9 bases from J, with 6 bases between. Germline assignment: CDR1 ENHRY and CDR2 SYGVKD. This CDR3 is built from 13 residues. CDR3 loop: CAISESGGSPLHF. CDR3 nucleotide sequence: TGTGCCATCAGTGAGTCTGGGGGTTCACCCCTCCACTTT.

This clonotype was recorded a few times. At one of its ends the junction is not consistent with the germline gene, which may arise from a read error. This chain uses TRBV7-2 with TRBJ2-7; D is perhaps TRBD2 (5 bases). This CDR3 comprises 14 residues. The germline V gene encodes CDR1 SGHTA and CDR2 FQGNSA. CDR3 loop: CASSIATGTYEQYF. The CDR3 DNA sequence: TGTGCCAGCAGCATAGCGACGGGAACCTACGAGCAGTACTTC.

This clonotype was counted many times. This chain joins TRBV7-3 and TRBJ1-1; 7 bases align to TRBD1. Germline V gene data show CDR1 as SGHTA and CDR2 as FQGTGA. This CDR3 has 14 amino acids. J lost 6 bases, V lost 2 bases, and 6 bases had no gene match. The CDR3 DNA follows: TGTGCCAGCAGCTTATTAGGGGGCGGCGCTGAAGCTTTCTTT. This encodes CASSLLGGGAEAFF.